The text below deals with one T cell receptor (beta chain). This sample is drawn from a study of T cell changes during pregnancy in multiple sclerosis. Sequenced by immunoSEQ multiplex PCR; TCRdb stores in-frame clones only, minus some. Counted here are about 76,000 clones, just over 90% occurring once; the ten biggest clones make up roughly 2.5%. Sequenced here: peripheral blood, sampled in the second trimester of pregnancy. The receptor was derived from a female donor with multiple sclerosis, enrolled in a pregnancy study.

CDR3 sequence (DNA): TGTGCCAGCAGCTTCAGGTCCTACGAGCAGTACTTC. Protein product: CASSFRSYEQYF. The rearrangement joins TRBV7-9 to TRBJ2-7; no reliable D call. The germline V gene encodes CDR1 SEHNR and CDR2 FQNEAQ (reference sequence). Trimming removed 3 bases from V and 1 base from J, with 4 bases in between. The CDR3 totals 12 residues.